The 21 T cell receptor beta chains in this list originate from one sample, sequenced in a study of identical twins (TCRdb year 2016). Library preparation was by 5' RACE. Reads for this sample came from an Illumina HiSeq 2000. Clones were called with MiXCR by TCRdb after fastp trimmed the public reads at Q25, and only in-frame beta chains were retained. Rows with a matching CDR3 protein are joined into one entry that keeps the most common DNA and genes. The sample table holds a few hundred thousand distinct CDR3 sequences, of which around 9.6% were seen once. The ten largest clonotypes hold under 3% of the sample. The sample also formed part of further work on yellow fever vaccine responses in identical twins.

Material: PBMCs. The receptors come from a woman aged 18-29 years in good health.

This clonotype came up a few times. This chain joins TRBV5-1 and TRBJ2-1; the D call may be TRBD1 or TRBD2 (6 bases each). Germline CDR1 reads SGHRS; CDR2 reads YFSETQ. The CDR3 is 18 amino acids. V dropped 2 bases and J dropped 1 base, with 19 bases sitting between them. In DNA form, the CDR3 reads TGCGCCAGCAGCTTTGGTCCGAGGGGGGACTCGTCCTACAATGAGCAGTTCTTC. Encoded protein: CASSFGPRGDSSYNEQFF. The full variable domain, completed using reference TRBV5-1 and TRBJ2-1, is KAGVTQTPRYLIKTRGQQVTLSCSPISGHRSVSWYQQTPGQGLQFLFEYFSETQRNKGNFPGRFSGRQFSNSRSEMNVSTLELGDSALYLCASSFGPRGDSSYNEQFFGPGTRLTVL.

This CDR3 reads CASSGGPADPTGGTSYEQYF. CDR3 bases: TGTGCCAGCAGTGGCGGACCCGCTGACCCCACAGGGGGAACCTCCTACGAGCAGTACTTC. This sequence joins TRBV6-1 and TRBJ2-7; 8 bases are shared with TRBD1. With V trimmed by 4 bases and J by 0 bases, 20 bases remained unmatched. Germline CDR1 is MNHNS and CDR2 is SASEGT. CDR3 length: 20 residues.

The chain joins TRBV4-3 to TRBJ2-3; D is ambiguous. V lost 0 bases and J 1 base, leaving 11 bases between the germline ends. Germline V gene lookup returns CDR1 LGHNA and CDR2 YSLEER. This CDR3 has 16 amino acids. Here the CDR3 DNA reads TGCGCCAGCAGCCAAGATCCCTCGACTGGCACAGATACGCAGTATTTT. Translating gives CASSQDPSTGTDTQYF.

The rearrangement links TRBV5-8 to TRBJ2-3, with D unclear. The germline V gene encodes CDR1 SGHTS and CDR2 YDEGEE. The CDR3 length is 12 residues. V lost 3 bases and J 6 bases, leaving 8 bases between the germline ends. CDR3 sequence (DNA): TGTGCCAGCAGCTACATGTCGGATACGCAGTATTTT. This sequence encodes CASSYMSDTQYF.

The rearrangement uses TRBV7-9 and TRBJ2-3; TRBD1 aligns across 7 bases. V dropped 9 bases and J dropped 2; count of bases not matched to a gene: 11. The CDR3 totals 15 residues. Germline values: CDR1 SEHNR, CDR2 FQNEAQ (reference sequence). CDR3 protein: CASQQGVGLTDTQYF. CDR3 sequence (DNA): TGTGCCAGTCAGCAGGGGGTCGGACTCACAGATACGCAGTATTTT. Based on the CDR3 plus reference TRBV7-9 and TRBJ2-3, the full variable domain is DTGVSQNPRHKITKRGQNVTFRCDPISEHNRLYWYRQTLGQGPEFLTYFQNEAQLEKSRLLSDRFSAERPKGSFSTLEIQRTEQGDSAMYLCASQQGVGLTDTQYFGPGTRLTVL.

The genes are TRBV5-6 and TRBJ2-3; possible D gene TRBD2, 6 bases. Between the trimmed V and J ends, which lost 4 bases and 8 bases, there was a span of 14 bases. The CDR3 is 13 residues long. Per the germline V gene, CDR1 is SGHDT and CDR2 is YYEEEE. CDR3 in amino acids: CASSPGGTPTQYF. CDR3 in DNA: TGTGCCAGCAGCCCCGGAGGGACTCCTACGCAGTATTTT.

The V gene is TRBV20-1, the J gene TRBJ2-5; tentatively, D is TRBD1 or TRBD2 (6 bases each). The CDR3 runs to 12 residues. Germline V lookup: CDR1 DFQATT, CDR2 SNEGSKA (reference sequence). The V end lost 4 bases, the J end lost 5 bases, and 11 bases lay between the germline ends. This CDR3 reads CSAITGAETQYF. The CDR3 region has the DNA TGCAGTGCTATCACGGGGGCCGAGACCCAGTACTTC.

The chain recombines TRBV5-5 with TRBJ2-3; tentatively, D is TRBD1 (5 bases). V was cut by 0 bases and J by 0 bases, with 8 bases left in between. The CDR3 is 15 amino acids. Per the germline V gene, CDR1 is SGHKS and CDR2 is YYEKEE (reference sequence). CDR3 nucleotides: TGTGCCAGCAGCTTGGAGGGGTTCAGCACAGATACGCAGTATTTT. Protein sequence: CASSLEGFSTDTQYF. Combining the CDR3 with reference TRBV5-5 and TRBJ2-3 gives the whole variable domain DAGVTQSPTHLIKTRGQQVTLRCSPISGHKSVSWYQQVLGQGPQFIFQYYEKEERGRGNFPDRFSARQFPNYSSELNVNALLLGDSALYLCASSLEGFSTDTQYFGPGTRLTVL.

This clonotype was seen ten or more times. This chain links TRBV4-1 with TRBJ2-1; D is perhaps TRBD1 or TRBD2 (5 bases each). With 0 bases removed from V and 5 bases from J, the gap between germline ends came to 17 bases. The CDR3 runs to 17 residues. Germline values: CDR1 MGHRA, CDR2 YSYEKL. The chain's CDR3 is CASSQDIEGLKHNEQFF. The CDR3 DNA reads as TGCGCCAGCAGCCAAGATATAGAGGGGCTGAAGCACAATGAGCAGTTCTTC.

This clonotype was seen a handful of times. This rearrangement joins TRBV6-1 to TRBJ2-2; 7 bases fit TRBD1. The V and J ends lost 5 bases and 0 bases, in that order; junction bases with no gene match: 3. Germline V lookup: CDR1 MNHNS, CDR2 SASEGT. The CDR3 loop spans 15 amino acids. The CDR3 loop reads CASSQQGPNTGELFF. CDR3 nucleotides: TGTGCCAGCAGTCAACAGGGGCCGAACACCGGGGAGCTGTTTTTT.

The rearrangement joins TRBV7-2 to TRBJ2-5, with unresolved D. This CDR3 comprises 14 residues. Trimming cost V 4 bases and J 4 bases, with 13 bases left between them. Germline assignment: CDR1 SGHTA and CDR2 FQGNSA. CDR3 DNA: TGTGCCAGCAGCTCCCTGGGTGACGGAGAGACCCAGTACTTC. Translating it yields CASSSLGDGETQYF.

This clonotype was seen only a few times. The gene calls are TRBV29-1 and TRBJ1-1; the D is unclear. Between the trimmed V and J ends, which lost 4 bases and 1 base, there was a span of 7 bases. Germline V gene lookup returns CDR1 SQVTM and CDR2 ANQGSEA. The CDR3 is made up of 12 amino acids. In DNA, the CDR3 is TGCAGCGTTGCGGGATGGAACACTGAAGCTTTCTTT. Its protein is CSVAGWNTEAFF.

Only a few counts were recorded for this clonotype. The CDR3 loop is CASSQELAGVGTDTQYF. DNA for the CDR3: TGTGCCAGCAGCCAAGAGCTAGCGGGGGTTGGCACAGATACGCAGTATTTT. This chain joins TRBV3-1 and TRBJ2-3, with TRBD2 matching 10 bases. J gave up 1 base and V 0 bases, and 4 bases lay outside the gene matches. The CDR3 sequence is 17 residues long. Germline CDR1 and CDR2: LGHDT and YNNKEL (reference sequence).

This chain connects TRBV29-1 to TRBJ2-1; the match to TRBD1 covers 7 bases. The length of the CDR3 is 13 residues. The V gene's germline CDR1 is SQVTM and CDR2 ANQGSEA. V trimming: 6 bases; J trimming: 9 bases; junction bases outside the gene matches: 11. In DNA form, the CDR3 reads TGCAGCGTCGCAAGACAGGGTGGGGGTGAGCAGTTCTTC. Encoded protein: CSVARQGGGEQFF.

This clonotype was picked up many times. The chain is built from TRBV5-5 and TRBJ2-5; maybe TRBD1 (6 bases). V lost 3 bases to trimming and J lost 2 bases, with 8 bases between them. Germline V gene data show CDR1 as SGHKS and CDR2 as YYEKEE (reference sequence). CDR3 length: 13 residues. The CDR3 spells CASSSGVQETQYF. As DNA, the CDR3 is TGTGCCAGCAGCTCAGGGGTACAAGAGACCCAGTACTTC. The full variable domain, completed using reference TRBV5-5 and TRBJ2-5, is DAGVTQSPTHLIKTRGQQVTLRCSPISGHKSVSWYQQVLGQGPQFIFQYYEKEERGRGNFPDRFSARQFPNYSSELNVNALLLGDSALYLCASSSGVQETQYFGPGTRLLVL.

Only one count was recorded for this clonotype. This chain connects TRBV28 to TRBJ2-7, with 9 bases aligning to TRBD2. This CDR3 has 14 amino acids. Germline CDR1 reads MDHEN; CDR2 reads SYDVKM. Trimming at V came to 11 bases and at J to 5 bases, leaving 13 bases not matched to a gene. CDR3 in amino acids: CAASGHGTSNEQYF. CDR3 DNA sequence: TGTGCCGCCAGCGGGCACGGGACTAGCAACGAGCAGTACTTC.

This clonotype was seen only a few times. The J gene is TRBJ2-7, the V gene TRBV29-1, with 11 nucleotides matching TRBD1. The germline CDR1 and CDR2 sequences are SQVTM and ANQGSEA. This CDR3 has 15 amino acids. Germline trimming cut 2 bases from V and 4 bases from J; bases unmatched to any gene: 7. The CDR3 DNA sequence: TGCAGCGTTGAATTGGCCGGGACAGGGGGATACGAGCAGTACTTC. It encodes CSVELAGTGGYEQYF.

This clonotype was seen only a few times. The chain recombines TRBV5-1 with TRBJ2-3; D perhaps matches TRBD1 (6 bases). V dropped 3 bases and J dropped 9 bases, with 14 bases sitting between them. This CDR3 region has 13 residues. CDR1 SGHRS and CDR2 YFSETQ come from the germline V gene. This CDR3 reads CASSSSGTTTQYF. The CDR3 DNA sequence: TGCGCCAGCAGCTCCTCCGGGACAACAACGCAGTATTTT.

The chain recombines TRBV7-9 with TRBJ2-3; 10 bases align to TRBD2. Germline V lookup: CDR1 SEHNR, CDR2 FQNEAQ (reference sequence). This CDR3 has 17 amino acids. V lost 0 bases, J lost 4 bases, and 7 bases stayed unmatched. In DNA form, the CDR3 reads TGTGCCAGCAGCTTAGCGGGACTAGCGCCTTTGGCAGATACGCAGTATTTT. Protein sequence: CASSLAGLAPLADTQYF.

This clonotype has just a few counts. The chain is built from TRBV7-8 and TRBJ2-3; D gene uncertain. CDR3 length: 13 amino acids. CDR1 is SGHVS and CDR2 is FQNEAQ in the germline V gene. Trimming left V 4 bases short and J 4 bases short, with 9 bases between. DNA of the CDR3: TGTGCCAGCAGCTACCCCGGCGCAGATACGCAGTATTTT. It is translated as CASSYPGADTQYF.

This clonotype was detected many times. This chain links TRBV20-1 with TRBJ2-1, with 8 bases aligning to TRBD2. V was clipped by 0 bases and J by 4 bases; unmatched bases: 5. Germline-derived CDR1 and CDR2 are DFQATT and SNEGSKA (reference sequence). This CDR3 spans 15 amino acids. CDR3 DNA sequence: TGCAGTGCTAGAGATATAACTAGCGGATACAATGAGCAGTTCTTC. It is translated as CSARDITSGYNEQFF.